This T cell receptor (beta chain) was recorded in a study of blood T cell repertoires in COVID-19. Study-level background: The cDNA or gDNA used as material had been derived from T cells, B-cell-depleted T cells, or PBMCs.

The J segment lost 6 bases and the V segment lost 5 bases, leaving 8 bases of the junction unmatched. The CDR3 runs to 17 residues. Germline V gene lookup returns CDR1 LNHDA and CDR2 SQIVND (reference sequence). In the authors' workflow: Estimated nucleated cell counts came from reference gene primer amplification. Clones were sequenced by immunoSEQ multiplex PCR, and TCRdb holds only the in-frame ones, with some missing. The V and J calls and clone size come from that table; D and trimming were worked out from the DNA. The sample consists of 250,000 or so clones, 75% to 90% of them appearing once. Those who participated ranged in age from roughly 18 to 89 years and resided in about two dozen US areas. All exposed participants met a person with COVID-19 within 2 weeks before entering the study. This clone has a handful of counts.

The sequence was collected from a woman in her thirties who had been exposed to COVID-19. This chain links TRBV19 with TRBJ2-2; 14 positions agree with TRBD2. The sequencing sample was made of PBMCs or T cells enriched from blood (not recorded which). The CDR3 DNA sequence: TGTGCCAGTAGTCTGGGACTAGCGGGAGTATCTGCCGGGGAGCTGTTTTTT. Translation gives CASSLGLAGVSAGELFF.